This entry concerns a single TCR beta chain. Antigen: not known. This record belongs to a study of T cell repertoires in cytomegalovirus infection. General observations from the study: HLA-C-restricted CMV-specific TCR beta clonotypes were dominant in the ex vivo response.

TCRdb re-derived calls from the reads in MiXCR, one entry per CDR3 protein. The data show roughly 730,000 distinct CDR3 sequences, with approximately 33% seen just once and roughly 20% held by the top ten. The germline V gene encodes CDR1 MNHNS and CDR2 SASEGT. The CDR3 consists of 14 residues. V trimming: 8 bases; J trimming: 1 base; junction bases outside the gene matches: 3. The receptor's source is a human donor in good health (CMV status not recorded). Some clones in this sample may be carry-over from other donors' samples. Sample: cultured PBMCs, taken from culture after CMV antigen stimulation. The J gene is TRBJ2-3, the V gene TRBV6-1; TRBD1 agrees at 10 bases. The CDR3 DNA follows: TGTGCCAGCGGGGACAGGGGACGCACAGATACGCAGTATTTT. Its protein product is CASGDRGRTDTQYF.